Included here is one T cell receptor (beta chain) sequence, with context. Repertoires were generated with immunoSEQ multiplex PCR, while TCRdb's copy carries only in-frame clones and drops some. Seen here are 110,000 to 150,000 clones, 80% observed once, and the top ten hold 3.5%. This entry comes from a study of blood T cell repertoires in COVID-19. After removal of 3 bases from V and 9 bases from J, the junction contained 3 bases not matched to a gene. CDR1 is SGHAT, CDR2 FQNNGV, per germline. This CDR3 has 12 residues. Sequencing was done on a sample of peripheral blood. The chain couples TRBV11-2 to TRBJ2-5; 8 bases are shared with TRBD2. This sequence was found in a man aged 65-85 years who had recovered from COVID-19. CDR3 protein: CASSLNGRAQYF. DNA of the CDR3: TGTGCCAGCAGCTTGAACGGGAGGGCCCAGTACTTC.